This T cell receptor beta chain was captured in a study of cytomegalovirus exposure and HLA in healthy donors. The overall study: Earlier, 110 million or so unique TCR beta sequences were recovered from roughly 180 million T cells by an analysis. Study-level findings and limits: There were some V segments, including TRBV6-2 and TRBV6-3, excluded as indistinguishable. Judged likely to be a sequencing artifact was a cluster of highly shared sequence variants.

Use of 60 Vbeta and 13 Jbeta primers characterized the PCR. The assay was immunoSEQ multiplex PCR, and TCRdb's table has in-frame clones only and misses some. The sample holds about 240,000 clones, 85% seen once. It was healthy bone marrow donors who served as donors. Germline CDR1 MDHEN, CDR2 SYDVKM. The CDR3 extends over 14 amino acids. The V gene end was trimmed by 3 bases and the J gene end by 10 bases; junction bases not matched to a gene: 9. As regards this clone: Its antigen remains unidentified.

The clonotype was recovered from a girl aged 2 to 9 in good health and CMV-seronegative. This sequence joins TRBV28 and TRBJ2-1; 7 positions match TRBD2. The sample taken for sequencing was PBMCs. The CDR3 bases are TGTGCCAGCAGTTTCGGCGGGAGTAGGGTCGAGCAGTTCTTC. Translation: CASSFGGSRVEQFF.